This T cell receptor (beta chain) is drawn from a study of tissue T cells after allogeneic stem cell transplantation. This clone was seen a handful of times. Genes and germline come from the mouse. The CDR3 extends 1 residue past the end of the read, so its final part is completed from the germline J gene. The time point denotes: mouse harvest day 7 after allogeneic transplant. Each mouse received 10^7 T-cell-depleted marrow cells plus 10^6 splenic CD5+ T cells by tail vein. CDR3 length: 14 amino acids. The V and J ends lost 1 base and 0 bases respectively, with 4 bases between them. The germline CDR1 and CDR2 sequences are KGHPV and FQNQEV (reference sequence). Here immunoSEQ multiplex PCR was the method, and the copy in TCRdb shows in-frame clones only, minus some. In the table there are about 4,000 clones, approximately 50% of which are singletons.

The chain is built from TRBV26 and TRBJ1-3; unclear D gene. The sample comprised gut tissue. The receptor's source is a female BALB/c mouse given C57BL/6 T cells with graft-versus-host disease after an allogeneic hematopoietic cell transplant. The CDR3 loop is CASSLLDSGNTLYF. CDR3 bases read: TGTGCCAGCAGTCTGTTGGATTCTGGAAATACGCTCTAT.